The 25 T cell receptor beta chains below were found in one sample sequenced in a study of blood T cell repertoires in COVID-19. TCRdb's table, derived via immunoSEQ multiplex PCR, lists solely in-frame clones and lacks some. Here the sample spans about 67,000 clones, approximately 87% being singletons. Input material: peripheral blood. The source of these receptors is a man aged 45-65 years with active COVID-19.

This chain connects TRBV9 to TRBJ2-6; TRBD1 aligns across 10 bases. The CDR3 length is 17 residues. Per germline, CDR1 SGDLS and CDR2 YYNGEE. Trimming removed 4 bases from V and 2 bases from J; junction bases left unmatched: 6. The CDR3 region has the DNA TGTGCCAGCAGCTCGGGACAGGGGTGGGCTGGGGCCAACGTCCTGACTTTC. Protein sequence: CASSSGQGWAGANVLTF.

V is TRBV2 and J is TRBJ2-1; perhaps TRBD2 as D (6 bases). Germline-derived CDR1 and CDR2 are SNHLY and FYNNEI. The CDR3 runs 14 residues. Deletions cut 7 bases from V and 10 bases from J, with 20 bases between. CDR3 amino acids: CASNGGTASGEQFF. The CDR3 nucleotides are TGTGCCAGCAACGGCGGGACGGCCTCGGGGGAGCAGTTCTTC.

The chain joins TRBV5-8 to TRBJ1-4, with D uncertain. V was trimmed by 1 base and J by 4 bases, leaving 14 bases between them. The CDR3 has 16 amino acids. The germline V gene has CDR1 SGHTS and CDR2 YDEGEE. Here the CDR3 reads CASSLIGRLINEKLFF. Written as DNA, the CDR3 is TGTGCCAGCAGCTTGATCGGGAGGCTCATTAATGAAAAACTGTTTTTT.

V gene TRBV10-2 combines with J gene TRBJ2-1; maybe TRBD2 (5 bases). V dropped 7 bases and J dropped 4 bases, with 11 bases sitting between them. The CDR3 covers 13 residues. The V gene's germline CDR1 is WSHSY and CDR2 SAAADI. In DNA form, the CDR3 reads TGCGCCAGCAATCCGGGATCTTACAATGAGCAGTTCTTC. Its translation: CASNPGSYNEQFF.

The J gene is TRBJ2-3, the V gene TRBV6-2 or TRBV6-3; 8 bases are a match to TRBD2. The CDR3 runs 15 residues. Germline-derived CDR1 and CDR2 are MNHEY and SVGEGT. The V gene end was trimmed by 3 bases and the J gene end by 2 bases; junction bases not matched to a gene: 4. The CDR3 is CASSYYGRATDTQYF. CDR3 DNA sequence: TGTGCCAGCAGTTATTACGGGAGGGCCACAGATACGCAGTATTTT.

The count of this clone is one. This chain uses TRBV10-3 with TRBJ2-3, with 8 bases identical to TRBD2. The CDR3 loop spans 14 amino acids. CDR1 is ENHRY and CDR2 is SYGVKD in the germline V gene. Unmatched junction bases numbered 7, after V lost 10 bases and J lost 1 base. CDR3 in amino acids: CATHSGLGTDTQYF. CDR3 nucleotides: TGTGCCACCCACTCGGGACTAGGCACAGATACGCAGTATTTT.

The rearrangement joins TRBV2 to TRBJ2-7; 7 nucleotides line up with TRBD1. Germline V gives CDR1 SNHLY, CDR2 FYNNEI. J was trimmed by 0 bases and V by 6 bases; bases with no gene match: 5. This CDR3 comprises 14 residues. CDR3 nucleotide sequence: TGTGCCAGCAGAGCGACAGGGAACTCCTACGAGCAGTACTTC. It translates to CASRATGNSYEQYF.

The chain employs TRBV4-2 and TRBJ2-2; 8 bases are a match to TRBD2. This CDR3 has 17 residues. Germline V gene data show CDR1 as LGHNA and CDR2 as YNFKEQ. Germline trimming cut 1 base from V and 4 bases from J; bases unmatched to any gene: 8. The CDR3 nucleotides read TGTGCCAGCAGCCAAGCTCTAGCGGGTGTGGGCACCGGGGAGCTGTTTTTT. Translation: CASSQALAGVGTGELFF.

The genes are TRBV19 and TRBJ2-1, with D possibly TRBD2 on 5 matching bases. Trimming pared 5 bases from V and 9 bases from J, leaving 11 bases between. The V gene's germline CDR1 is LNHDA and CDR2 SQIVND (reference sequence). The CDR3 contains 12 residues. In nucleotides, the CDR3 is TGTGCCAGTAGTCCCACGGCGGGTGAGCAGTTCTTC. Translated, it gives CASSPTAGEQFF. Filled out from reference TRBV19 and TRBJ2-1, the complete variable domain reads DGGITQSPKYLFRKEGQNVTLSCEQNLNHDAMYWYRQDPGQGLRLIYYSQIVNDFQKGDIAEGYSVSREKKESFPLTVTSAQKNPTAFYLCASSPTAGEQFFGPGTRLTVL.

Only one count was recorded for this clone. The chain links TRBV25-1 to TRBJ2-7, with a weak D call TRBD1 (6 bases). The CDR3 is 16 residues long. V lost 3 bases, J lost 2 bases, and 17 bases lay in between. Germline V CDR1 and CDR2: MGHDK, SYGVNS. DNA for the CDR3: TGTGCCAGCAGTGAGAATTTGGGACACCGAACCTACGAGCAGTACTTC. It is translated as CASSENLGHRTYEQYF.

V gene TRBV3-1 (or the pseudogene TRBV3-2) combines with J gene TRBJ2-7; TRBD2 might be the D (6 bases). CDR3 length: 16 amino acids. Germline values: CDR1 LGHDT, CDR2 YNNKEL (reference sequence). Deletions cut 1 base from V and 2 bases from J, with 15 bases between. The CDR3: CASSQGPLAGPYEQYF. DNA for the CDR3: TGTGCCAGCAGCCAAGGTCCCCTGGCGGGACCCTACGAGCAGTACTTC.

This clone came up a few times. The chain combines TRBV11-3 with TRBJ2-2; TRBD2 is a possible D gene (6 bases). Germline V CDR1 and CDR2: SGHNT, YENEEA. V lost 1 base, J lost 6 bases, and 6 bases lay in between. This CDR3 region has 13 residues. This CDR3 is CASSLGGAGELFF. The CDR3 DNA is TGTGCCAGCAGCTTAGGCGGGGCCGGGGAGCTGTTTTTT.

Only a few counts were recorded for this clone. This rearrangement joins TRBV7-9 to TRBJ2-3; TRBD1 is a possible D gene (5 bases). Germline CDR1 reads SEHNR; CDR2 reads FQNEAQ (reference sequence). V lost 1 base and J lost 7, with 9 bases in between. The CDR3 totals 13 residues. The chain's CDR3 is CASSLGQGNTQYF. Here the CDR3 DNA reads TGTGCCAGCAGCTTAGGGCAGGGAAATACGCAGTATTTT.

This clone was detected once. CDR3 DNA: TGTGCCAGCAGCTCAGGACAGGCACAAGAGACCCAGTACTTC. It codes for CASSSGQAQETQYF. V and J are TRBV7-9 and TRBJ2-5, with 7 nucleotides matching TRBD1. The V segment lost 4 bases and the J segment 2 bases; nucleotides outside the gene matches: 4. Germline-derived CDR1 and CDR2 are SEHNR and FQNEAQ (reference sequence). CDR3 length equals 14 residues.

The rearrangement uses TRBV5-1 and TRBJ2-5; 9 bases are shared with TRBD2. V shed 4 bases, J shed 1 base, and the junction held 8 bases outside the gene matches. CDR1 and CDR2 from the germline V gene are SGHRS and YFSETQ. This CDR3 contains 16 residues. CDR3: CASSRGTSLSQETQYF. CDR3 nucleotide sequence: TGCGCCAGCAGCCGTGGGACTAGCTTGAGCCAAGAGACCCAGTACTTC.

The CDR3 DNA sequence: TGTGCCAGCAGTGTAGGAGGAGGGGCAGGGAGGGTCTACGAGCAGTACTTC. Translation: CASSVGGGAGRVYEQYF. The chain joins TRBV6-1 to TRBJ2-7; 7 bases map to TRBD2. This CDR3 spans 17 amino acids. J lost 3 bases, V lost 4 bases, and 15 bases had no gene match. From germline, CDR1 is MNHNS and CDR2 SASEGT.

The rearrangement joins TRBV3-1 (or the pseudogene TRBV3-2) to TRBJ2-7, with D tentatively TRBD2 (6 bases). This CDR3 is 16 amino acids long. Trimming took 4 bases from V and 0 from J, leaving 16 bases between them. Germline V gives CDR1 LGHDT, CDR2 YNNKEL (reference sequence). The CDR3 sequence: CASSLAASGPSYEQYF. CDR3 sequence (DNA): TGTGCCAGCAGCCTAGCCGCGAGCGGGCCCTCCTACGAGCAGTACTTC.

This clone is a singleton in its sample. This chain uses TRBV27 with TRBJ2-5, with 7 bases fitting TRBD1. After removal of 8 bases from V and 5 bases from J, the junction contained 11 bases not matched to a gene. In germline, CDR1 is MNHEY, CDR2 SMNVEV (reference sequence). This CDR3 is 14 amino acids long. The CDR3 spells CASGLETGYETQYF. CDR3 nucleotides: TGTGCCAGCGGGCTGGAGACAGGGTATGAGACCCAGTACTTC.

The chain is built from TRBV30 and TRBJ2-7; no firm D call. Germline values: CDR1 GTSNPN, CDR2 SVGIG (reference sequence). The CDR3 covers 13 residues. V lost 0 bases and J lost 3, with 9 bases in between. CDR3 amino acids: CAWSVQQVYEQYF. The CDR3 DNA is TGTGCCTGGAGTGTACAACAAGTCTACGAGCAGTACTTC.

By share of the sample, this clone is medium-sized. This chain links TRBV11-2 with TRBJ2-1; TRBD1 might be the D (6 bases). Germline CDR1 SGHAT, CDR2 FQNNGV. The V gene lost 0 bases and the J gene lost 6 bases, with 12 bases spanning the gap. The CDR3 sequence is 15 residues long. The CDR3, as DNA: TGTGCCAGCAGCTTAGACAGGGGTCACTTCAATGAGCAGTTCTTC. Translated, it gives CASSLDRGHFNEQFF.

This clone was observed a few times. The chain has TRBV29-1 and TRBJ1-1; D unclear. Germline lookup yields CDR1 SQVTM and CDR2 ANQGSEA. The CDR3 sequence is 14 residues long. The V end lost 1 base, the J end lost 1 base, and 10 bases lay between the germline ends. The CDR3 nucleotides are TGCAGCGTTGAAGGGTCAGCTAGGAACACTGAAGCTTTCTTT. This codes for CSVEGSARNTEAFF.

The CDR3 nucleotides read TGTGCCATTAGCGACAGGGAGAATCTTCAGCCCCAGCATTTT. Amino acids: CAISDRENLQPQHF. This chain joins TRBV10-3 and TRBJ1-5, with 7 bases that match TRBD1. This CDR3 region has 14 residues. The germline CDR1 and CDR2 sequences are ENHRY and SYGVKD. V lost 9 bases to trimming and J lost 6 bases; unmatched junction nucleotides: 11.

The table lists this clone with many counts. The chain links TRBV6-6 to TRBJ1-5, with 10 positions matching TRBD1. CDR1 is MNHNY, CDR2 SVGAGI, per germline (reference sequence). J gave up 5 bases and V 6 bases, and 10 bases lay outside the gene matches. This CDR3 has 16 residues. CDR3 sequence reads: CASRTERQGAYQPQHF. The CDR3 DNA follows: TGTGCCAGCAGAACCGAAAGACAGGGGGCGTATCAGCCCCAGCATTTT.

This chain connects TRBV7-2 to TRBJ2-7; 7 bases align to TRBD1. The CDR3 totals 17 residues. V trimming: 4 bases; J trimming: 0 bases; junction bases outside the gene matches: 12. Per germline, CDR1 SGHTA and CDR2 FQGNSA. In DNA, the CDR3 is TGTGCCAGCAGCTCGCCCCTATTGACAGGGAACTCCTACGAGCAGTACTTC. Translated, it gives CASSSPLLTGNSYEQYF.

The chain recombines TRBV18 with TRBJ2-5, with 7 bases matching TRBD1. The V and J ends lost 8 bases and 2 bases, in that order; junction bases with no gene match: 11. The CDR3 has 15 amino acids. CDR1 and CDR2 (germline): KGHSH, LQKENI. For the CDR3, the DNA is TGTGCCAGCGCAAAATTCCGGGACAGACAAGAGACCCAGTACTTC. Residues: CASAKFRDRQETQYF.